This TCR beta chain emerged from a study of T cell clones after liver transplantation (dated by TCRdb to between 2019 and 2020). About the study as a whole: The samples were obtained from ITN030ST, a randomized trial that attempted immunosuppression withdrawal within 2 years after liver transplantation. Third party-reactive TCRbeta sequences were also identified from pre-transplant MLRs to serve as an antigen-independent comparator for donor-reactive sequences. No induction therapy was given to the subjects, and standard immunosuppression was administered until randomization at 12-24 months post-transplant. A cohort of 8 liver transplant recipients was studied, of whom 3 were classified as tolerant and 5 as non-tolerant. Donor-reactive T cell clones were identified by TCRbeta sequencing following a pre-transplant mixed lymphocyte reaction and were subsequently tracked in post-transplant blood. Tolerance was defined as complete immunosuppression withdrawal for at least one year with no rise in liver enzymes beyond twice the upper limit of normal. Blood samples were collected pre-transplant, then pre-randomization ahead of withdrawal, and finally post-randomization once withdrawal had either been completed or failed. Three of the eight recipients were HCV-positive; the others were transplanted for non-autoimmune, non-viral indications.

The investigation overall reported the following: Because allograft tissue specimens were not available, migration of donor-reactive T cells into the graft, rather than deletion, may have occurred. Conclusions were preliminary, limited by small, heterogeneous patient numbers and non-standardized post-transplant time points. The decline in donor-reactive sequences exceeded the decline in third party-reactive sequences, suggesting partial antigen-specific deletion that was unrelated to withdrawal success. In most of the 8 subjects, regardless of tolerance or HCV status, circulating donor-reactive CD4 TCRbeta sequences dropped significantly post-transplant. When repertoire turnover was accounted for, significantly reduced detection of donor-reactive sequences was found in 7 of 8 subjects for CD4 and in 8 of 8 subjects for CD8. In a couple of subjects, low numbers of available donor cells limited the measurable donor-reactive repertoire.

Using immunoSEQ, frozen genomic DNA was subjected to high-throughput TCRbeta CDR3 sequencing, a process that included PCR amplification, mapping, bias correction and internal controls. The original methods were these. Only productive rearrangements were retained, with each unique TCRbeta sequence defined by its CDR3 nucleotide sequence together with its V and J gene. Donor-reactive sequences required at least 5-fold expansion in CFSE-low cells versus unstimulated pre-transplant cells and at least 0.01% frequency. Per-subject minimum frequency thresholds, based on the lowest-template unstimulated sample, ensured at least 90% detection power. Jensen-Shannon divergence between the top 1000 TCRbeta sequences post-transplant and pre-transplant was used to measure repertoire turnover. Two-sided Fisher's exact tests were used to test for changes in the detection of donor-reactive sequences. What TCRdb holds here is the immuneACCESS table cut down to in-frame rearrangements. Part of the clones is not present; checked against another copy, under half of the missing clones reflect an unresolved V gene, and the others are unexplained. The DNA was the basis for D and trimming; V, J and clone size are from that table. In all, the sample holds roughly 100,000 clones, and around 83% of those were seen once. The ten largest clones take up 0.8% to 1% of the sample.

Trimming removed 3 bases from V and 4 bases from J, leaving 7 bases between the germline ends. For CDR1 and CDR2, the germline V gene lists MDHEN and SYDVKM. The CDR3 covers 12 residues, taking in both the cysteine and the phenylalanine. Solely the CDR3 DNA is kept, with 36 bases framed from the first base. As to this clone: This clone's antigen is unknown. No base qualities exist here, and no much larger clone lies one base off it.

The intended sense of this specimen's time point label: pre-transplant. Unstimulated PBMCs, after thawing, were stained for CD3, CD4 and CD8 and then FACS-sorted into CD3+CD4+ and CD3+CD8+ populations. All 8 studied subjects were randomized to withdrawal of immunosuppression. Genomic DNA was isolated with the Qiagen DNeasy Blood and Tissue Kit. Specimen: CD4+ T cells from blood, collected before liver transplant. The chain is assembled from TRBV28 and TRBJ2-7; the D gene cannot be named for sure. This receptor was taken from a human donor who received a liver transplant. The CDR3 sequence is CASSLVGYEQYF. The DNA sequence is given as TGTGCCAGCAGTTTGGTGGGTTACGAGCAGTACTTC.